The entry below describes one T cell receptor beta chain. Antigen specificity is unknown. The CDR3 has 15 amino acids. The germline gives CDR1 MNHEY, CDR2 SVGAGI. V shed 0 bases and J shed 2 bases, with 9 bases lying between them. The sample's time point: blood 2 weeks post-SBRT. Treatment of the sample: 15 Gy SBRT to primary tumor, nephrectomy 4 weeks later. This specimen comes from a study of radiation and T cells in renal cell carcinoma. At the level of the study: Nephrectomy followed 15 Gy stereotactic body radiation by 4 weeks.

The table came from immunoSEQ multiplex PCR; TCRdb's copy has only in-frame clones and leaves some out. The sample includes roughly 130,000 clones, 80% to 90% of them seen just once. General study results and limits: In blood, top tumor clones expanded by 2 weeks, shrinking by 4.

The specimen comprised blood, sampled from a patient whose treatment included radiotherapy and nephrectomy. This chain connects TRBV6-5 to TRBJ2-3; D gene ambiguous. The receptor was isolated from a woman aged 60-75 years with renal cell carcinoma. For the CDR3, the DNA is TGTGCCAGCAGTTACTCACCTGGAGTCACAGATACGCAGTATTTT. It specifies CASSYSPGVTDTQYF.